Listed below are T cell receptor beta chains from one sample, sequenced in a study of T cell changes during pregnancy in multiple sclerosis. Sequenced by immunoSEQ multiplex PCR; TCRdb stores in-frame clones only, minus some. The table lists fewer than 60,000 clones, more than 85% of them singletons. Sequencing was performed on peripheral blood, taken after pregnancy. The receptor source for this set is a female donor in good health, enrolled as a control in a pregnancy study. Each CDR3 is given without its conserved first and last residue.

>TRBJ2-7|TRBV7-2|13
ASSLDLPSSYEQY
>TRBJ1-1|TRBV6-6|9
ASGTGYEAF
>TRBJ1-1|TRBV15|13
ATSGTLFTPPKAF
>TRBJ1-4|TRBV7-2|16
ASSLEPLGAVSNEKLF
>TRBJ2-2|TRBV5-1|13
ASSYDTGNTGELF
>TRBJ2-5|TRBV2|12
ASTQGTSGVTQY
>TRBJ2-2|TRBV11-2|13
ASSFGGSYTGELF
>TRBJ2-1|TRBV6-4|11
ASSERSHNEQF
>TRBJ1-3|TRBV6-1|13
ASSLGGYSGNTIY
>TRBJ1-2|TRBV6-5|10
ASRAGNYGYT
>TRBJ2-3|TRBV7-2|15
ASSFLPSGTSTDTQY
>TRBJ2-7|TRBV6-1|13
ASSFLLGLVHEQY
>TRBJ1-2|TRBV19|9
ASTLGQNYT
>TRBJ1-2|TRBV25-1|13
ASSEFWATNYGYT
>TRBJ2-2|TRBV14|12
ASSRDRGTGELF
>TRBJ1-6|TRBV19|11
ASNAGVVSPLH
>TRBJ1-5|TRBV21-1|11
ASRCGGGKPQH
>TRBJ2-3|TRBV30|12
AWTGLANTDTQY
>TRBJ2-3|TRBV7-2|14
ASSPRLAESTDTQY
>TRBJ1-1|TRBV7-9|9
ASGQATEAF
>TRBJ2-1|TRBV10-3|14
AISEPGGSSYNEQF
>TRBJ1-3|TRBV5-1|14
ASSSLGDSSGNTIY
>TRBJ1-4|TRBV7-9|13
ASSHHSATNEKLF
>TRBJ2-5|TRBV5-4|12
ASSEGLAGETQY
>TRBJ2-7|TRBV18|12
ASSKTSGEYEQY
>TRBJ2-4|TRBV7-9|14
ASSADRVAAKNIQY